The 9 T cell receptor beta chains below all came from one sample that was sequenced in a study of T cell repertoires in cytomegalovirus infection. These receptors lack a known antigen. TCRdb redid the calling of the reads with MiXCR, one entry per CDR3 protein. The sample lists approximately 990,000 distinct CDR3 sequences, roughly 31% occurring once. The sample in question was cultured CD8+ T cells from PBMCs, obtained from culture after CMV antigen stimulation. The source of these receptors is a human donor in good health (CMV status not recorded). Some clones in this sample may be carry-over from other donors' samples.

The CDR3 region is CASSTGTDTLTDTQYF. CDR3 nucleotides: TGTGCCAGCAGCACAGGGACAGACACCCTTACAGATACGCAGTATTTT. This chain joins TRBV12-3 or TRBV12-4 and TRBJ2-3; the match to TRBD1 covers 7 bases. Germline trimming cut 6 bases from V and 3 bases from J; bases unmatched to any gene: 12. The CDR3 covers 16 residues.

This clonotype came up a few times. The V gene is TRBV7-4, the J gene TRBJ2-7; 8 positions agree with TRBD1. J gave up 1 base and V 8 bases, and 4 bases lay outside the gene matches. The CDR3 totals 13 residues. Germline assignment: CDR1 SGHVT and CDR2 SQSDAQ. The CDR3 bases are TGTGCCAGCCGGGACAGGTATTCCTACGAGCAGTACTTC. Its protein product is CASRDRYSYEQYF.

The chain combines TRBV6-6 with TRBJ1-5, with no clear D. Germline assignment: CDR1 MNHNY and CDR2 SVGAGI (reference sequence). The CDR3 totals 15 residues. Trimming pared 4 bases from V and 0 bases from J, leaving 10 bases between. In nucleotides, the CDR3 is TGTGCCAGCAGTTCCAGGTGGGTTAGCAATCAGCCCCAGCATTTT. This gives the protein CASSSRWVSNQPQHF.

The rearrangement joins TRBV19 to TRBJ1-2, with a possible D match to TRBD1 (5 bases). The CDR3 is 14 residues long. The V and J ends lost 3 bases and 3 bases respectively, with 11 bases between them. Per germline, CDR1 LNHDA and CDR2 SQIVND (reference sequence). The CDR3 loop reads CASSIFRADYGYTF. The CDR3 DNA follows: TGTGCCAGTAGTATCTTCAGGGCGGACTATGGCTACACCTTC.

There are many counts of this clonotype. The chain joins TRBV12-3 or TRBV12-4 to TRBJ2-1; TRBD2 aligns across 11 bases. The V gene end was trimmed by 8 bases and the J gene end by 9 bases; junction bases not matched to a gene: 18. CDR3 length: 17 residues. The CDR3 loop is CASSGILYSGGASEQFF. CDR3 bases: TGTGCCAGCTCCGGGATCCTGTATAGCGGGGGGGCCAGTGAGCAGTTCTTC.

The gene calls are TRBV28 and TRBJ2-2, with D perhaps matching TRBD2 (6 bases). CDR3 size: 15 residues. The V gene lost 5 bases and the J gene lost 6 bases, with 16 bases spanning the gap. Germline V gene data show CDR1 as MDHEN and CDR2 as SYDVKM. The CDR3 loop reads CASSPPGGVAGELFF. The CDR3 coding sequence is TGTGCCAGCAGTCCCCCGGGCGGGGTGGCCGGGGAGCTGTTTTTT.

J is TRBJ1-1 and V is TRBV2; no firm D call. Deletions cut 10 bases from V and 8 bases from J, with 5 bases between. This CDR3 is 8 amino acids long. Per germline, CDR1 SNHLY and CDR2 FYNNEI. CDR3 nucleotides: TGTGCCACCCCAGAAGCTTTCTTT. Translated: CATPEAFF.

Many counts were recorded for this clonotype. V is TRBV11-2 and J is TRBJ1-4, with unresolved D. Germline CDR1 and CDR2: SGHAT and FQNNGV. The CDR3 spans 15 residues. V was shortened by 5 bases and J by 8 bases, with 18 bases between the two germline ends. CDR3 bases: TGTGCCAGCAGCAGGACGGTAGGCGTAGAAGAAAAACTGTTTTTT. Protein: CASSRTVGVEEKLFF.

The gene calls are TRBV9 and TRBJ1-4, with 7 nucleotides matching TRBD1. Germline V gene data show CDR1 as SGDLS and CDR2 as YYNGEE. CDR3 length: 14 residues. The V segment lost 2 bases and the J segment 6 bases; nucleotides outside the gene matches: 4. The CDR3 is CASSVQGGYEKLFF. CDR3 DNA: TGTGCCAGCAGCGTCCAAGGGGGCTATGAAAAACTGTTTTTT.